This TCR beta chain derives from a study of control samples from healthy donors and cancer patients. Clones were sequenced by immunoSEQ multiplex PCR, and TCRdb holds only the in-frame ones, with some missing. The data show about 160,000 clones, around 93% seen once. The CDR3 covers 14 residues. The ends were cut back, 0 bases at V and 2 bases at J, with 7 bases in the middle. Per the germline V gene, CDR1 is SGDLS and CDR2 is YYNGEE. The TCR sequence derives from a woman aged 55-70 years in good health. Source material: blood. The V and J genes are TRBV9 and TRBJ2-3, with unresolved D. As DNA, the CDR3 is TGTGCCAGCAGCGTAGTGTCGACCACAGATACGCAGTATTTT. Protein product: CASSVVSTTDTQYF.